Here is one T cell receptor (beta chain) with its context. This specimen comes from a study of blood T cell repertoires in COVID-19. Study in general: Samples taken during acute and convalescent COVID-19 were collected in the United States, Italy and Spain. The analysed material was cDNA or gDNA that came from T cells, B-cell-depleted T cells, or PBMCs.

The J segment lost 7 bases and the V segment lost 3 bases, leaving 5 bases of the junction unmatched. The CDR3 contains 14 residues. Original data processing: By means of reference gene primer amplification, nucleated cell counts were estimated. Some clones are missing from TCRdb's copy, which holds only in-frame ones; the method was immunoSEQ multiplex PCR. Clone size and the V and J calls come from that table; the DNA yielded D and trimming. Of about 120,000 clones in the sample, roughly 80% were seen once. The TCR was taken from a man younger than 40 with acute or convalescent COVID-19. Sequencing was done on a sample of peripheral blood. The V gene is TRBV23-1, the J gene TRBJ2-2; 7 bases align to TRBD1. TRBV23-1 is an open reading frame, and its role is uncertain. The CDR3 is CASSQGTEHGELFF. The CDR3 nucleotides are TGCGCCAGCAGTCAGGGGACAGAACACGGGGAGCTGTTTTTT.